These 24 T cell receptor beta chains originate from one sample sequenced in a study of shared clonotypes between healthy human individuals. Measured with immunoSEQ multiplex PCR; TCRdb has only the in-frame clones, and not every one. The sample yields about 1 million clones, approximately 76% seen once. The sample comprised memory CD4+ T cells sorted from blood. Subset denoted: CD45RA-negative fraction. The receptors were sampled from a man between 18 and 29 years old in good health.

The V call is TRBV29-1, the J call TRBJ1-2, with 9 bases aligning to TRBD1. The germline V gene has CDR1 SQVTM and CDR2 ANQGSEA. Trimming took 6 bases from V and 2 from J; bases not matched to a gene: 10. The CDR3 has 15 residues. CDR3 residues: CSVPGQGRENYGYTF. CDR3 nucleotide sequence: TGCAGCGTCCCGGGACAGGGTCGGGAAAACTATGGCTACACCTTC. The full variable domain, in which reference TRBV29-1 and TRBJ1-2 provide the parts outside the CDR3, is SAVISQKPSRDICQRGTSLTIQCQVDSQVTMMFWYRQQPGQSLTLIATANQGSEATYESGFVIDKFPISRPNLTFSTLTVSNMSPEDSSIYLCSVPGQGRENYGYTFGSGTRLTVV.

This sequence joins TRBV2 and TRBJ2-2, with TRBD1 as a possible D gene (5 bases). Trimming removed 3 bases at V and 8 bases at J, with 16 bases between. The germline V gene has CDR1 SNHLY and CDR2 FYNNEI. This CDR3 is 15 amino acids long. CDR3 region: CASSEIIGAGGELFF. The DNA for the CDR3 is TGTGCCAGCAGTGAGATTATAGGGGCAGGAGGGGAGCTGTTTTTT. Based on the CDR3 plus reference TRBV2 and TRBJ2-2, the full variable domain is EPEVTQTPSHQVTQMGQEVILRCVPISNHLYFYWYRQILGQKVEFLVSFYNNEISEKSEIFDDQFSVERPDGSNFTLKIRSTKLEDSAMYFCASSEIIGAGGELFFGEGSRLTVL.

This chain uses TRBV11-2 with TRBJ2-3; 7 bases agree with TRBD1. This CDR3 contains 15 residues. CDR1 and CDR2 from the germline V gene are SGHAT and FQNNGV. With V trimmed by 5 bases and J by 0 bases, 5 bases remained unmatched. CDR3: CASSTRTGSTDTQYF. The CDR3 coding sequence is TGTGCCAGCAGCACCAGGACAGGCAGCACAGATACGCAGTATTTT.

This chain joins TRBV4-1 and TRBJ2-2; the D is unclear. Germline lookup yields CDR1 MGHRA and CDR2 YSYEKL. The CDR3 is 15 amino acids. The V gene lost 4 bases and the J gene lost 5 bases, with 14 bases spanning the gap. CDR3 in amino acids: CASSPPTTRTGELFF. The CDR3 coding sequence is TGCGCCAGCAGCCCACCAACGACCCGGACCGGGGAGCTGTTTTTT.

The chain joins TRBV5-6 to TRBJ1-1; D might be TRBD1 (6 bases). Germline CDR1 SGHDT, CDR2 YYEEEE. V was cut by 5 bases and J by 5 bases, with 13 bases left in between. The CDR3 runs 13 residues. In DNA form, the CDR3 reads TGTGCCAGCAGACGTACAGGGATAACTGAAGCTTTCTTT. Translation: CASRRTGITEAFF.

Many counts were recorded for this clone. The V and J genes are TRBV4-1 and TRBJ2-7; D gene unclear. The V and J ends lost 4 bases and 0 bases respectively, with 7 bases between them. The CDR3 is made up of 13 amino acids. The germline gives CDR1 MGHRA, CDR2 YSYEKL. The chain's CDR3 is CASSLESSYEQYF. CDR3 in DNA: TGCGCCAGCAGCCTTGAAAGCTCCTACGAGCAGTACTTC.

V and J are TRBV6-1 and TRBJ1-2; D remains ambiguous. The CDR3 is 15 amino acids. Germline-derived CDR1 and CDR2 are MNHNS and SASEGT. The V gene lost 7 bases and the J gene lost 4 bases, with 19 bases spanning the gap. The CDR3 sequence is CASNQQPRALYGYTF. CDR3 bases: TGTGCCAGCAACCAGCAACCCCGGGCCCTCTATGGCTACACCTTC.

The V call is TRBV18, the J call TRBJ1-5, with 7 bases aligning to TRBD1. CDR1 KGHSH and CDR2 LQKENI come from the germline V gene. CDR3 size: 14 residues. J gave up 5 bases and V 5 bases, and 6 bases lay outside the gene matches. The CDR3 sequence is CASSTQGKDQPQHF. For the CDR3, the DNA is TGTGCCAGCTCAACACAGGGGAAAGATCAGCCCCAGCATTTT.

CDR3 bases: TGTGCCAGCAGCAAAGAAGTAGAGGGGGTAGGTGGCTACACCTTC. Protein: CASSKEVEGVGGYTF. The V gene is TRBV21-1, the J gene TRBJ1-2; the table calls TRBD1, which could not be checked here. TRBV21-1 constitutes a pseudogene. CDR3 length: 15 residues.

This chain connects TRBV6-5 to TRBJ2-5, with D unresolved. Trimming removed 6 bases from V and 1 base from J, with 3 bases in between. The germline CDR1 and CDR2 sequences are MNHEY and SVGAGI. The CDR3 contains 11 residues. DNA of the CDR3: TGTGCCAGCAGCCTCCAAGAGACCCAGTACTTC. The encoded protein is CASSLQETQYF.

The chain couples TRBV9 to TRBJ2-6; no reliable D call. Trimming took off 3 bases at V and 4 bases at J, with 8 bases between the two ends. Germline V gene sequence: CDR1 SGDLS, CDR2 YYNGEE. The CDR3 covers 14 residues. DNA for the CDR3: TGTGCCAGCAGCGGGCCGCAAGGGGCCAACGTCCTGACTTTC. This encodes CASSGPQGANVLTF.

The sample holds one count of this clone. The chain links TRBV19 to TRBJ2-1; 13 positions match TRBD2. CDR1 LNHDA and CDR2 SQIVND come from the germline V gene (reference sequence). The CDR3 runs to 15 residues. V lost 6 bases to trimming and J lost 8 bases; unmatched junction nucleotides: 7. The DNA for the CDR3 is TGTGCCAGTAGCTCCCGGACTAGCGGGGGCTATGAGCAGTTCTTC. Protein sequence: CASSSRTSGGYEQFF.

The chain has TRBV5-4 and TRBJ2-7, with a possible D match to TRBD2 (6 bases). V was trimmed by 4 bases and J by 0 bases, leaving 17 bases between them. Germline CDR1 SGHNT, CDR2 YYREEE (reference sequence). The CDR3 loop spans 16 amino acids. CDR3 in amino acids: CASSRPSVSSSYEQYF. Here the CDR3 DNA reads TGTGCCAGCAGCCGACCTAGCGTGTCTTCCTCCTACGAGCAGTACTTC.

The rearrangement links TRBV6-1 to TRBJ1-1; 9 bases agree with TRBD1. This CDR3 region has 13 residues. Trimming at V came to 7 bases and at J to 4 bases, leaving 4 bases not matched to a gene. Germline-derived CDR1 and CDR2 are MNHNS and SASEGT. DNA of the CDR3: TGTGCCAGCACCAAGACAGGGGGCACTGAAGCTTTCTTT. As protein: CASTKTGGTEAFF.

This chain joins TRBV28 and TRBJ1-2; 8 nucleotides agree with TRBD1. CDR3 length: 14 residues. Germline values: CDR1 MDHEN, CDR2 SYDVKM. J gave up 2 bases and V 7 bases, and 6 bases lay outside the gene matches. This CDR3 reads CASKEQGENYGYTF. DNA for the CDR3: TGTGCCAGCAAGGAACAGGGGGAAAACTATGGCTACACCTTC.

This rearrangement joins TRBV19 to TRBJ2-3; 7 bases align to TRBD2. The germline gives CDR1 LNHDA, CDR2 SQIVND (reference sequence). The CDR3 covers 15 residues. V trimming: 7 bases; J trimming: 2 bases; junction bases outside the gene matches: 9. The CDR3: CASTSSAGNTDTQYF. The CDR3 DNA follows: TGTGCCAGTACTTCCTCAGCGGGGAACACAGATACGCAGTATTTT.

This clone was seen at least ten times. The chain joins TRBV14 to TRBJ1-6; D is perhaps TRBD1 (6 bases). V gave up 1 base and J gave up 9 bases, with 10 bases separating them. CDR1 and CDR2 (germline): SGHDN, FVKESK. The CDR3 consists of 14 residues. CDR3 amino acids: CASSQVGASSPLHF. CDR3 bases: TGTGCCAGCAGCCAAGTGGGGGCTTCTTCACCCCTCCACTTT. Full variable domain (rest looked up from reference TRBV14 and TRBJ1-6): EAGVTQFPSHSVIEKGQTVTLRCDPISGHDNLYWYRRVMGKEIKFLLHFVKESKQDESGMPNNRFLAERTGGTYSTLKVQPAELEDSGVYFCASSQVGASSPLHFGNGTRLTVT.

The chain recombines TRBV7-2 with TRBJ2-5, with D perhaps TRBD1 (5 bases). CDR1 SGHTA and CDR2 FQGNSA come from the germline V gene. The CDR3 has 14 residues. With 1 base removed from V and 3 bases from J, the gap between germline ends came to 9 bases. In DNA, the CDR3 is TGTGCCAGCAGCTTAGATTTAGGGGAAGAGACCCAGTACTTC. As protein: CASSLDLGEETQYF. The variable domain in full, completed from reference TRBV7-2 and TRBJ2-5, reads GAGVSQSPSNKVTEKGKDVELRCDPISGHTALYWYRQSLGQGLEFLIYFQGNSAPDKSGLPSDRFSAERTGGSVSTLTIQRTQQEDSAVYLCASSLDLGEETQYFGPGTRLLVL.

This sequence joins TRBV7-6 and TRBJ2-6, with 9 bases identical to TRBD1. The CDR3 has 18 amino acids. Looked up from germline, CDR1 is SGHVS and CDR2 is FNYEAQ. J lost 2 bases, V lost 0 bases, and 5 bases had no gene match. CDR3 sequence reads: CASSLADRGSTGANVLTF. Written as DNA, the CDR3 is TGTGCCAGCAGCTTAGCGGACAGGGGCTCAACTGGGGCCAACGTCCTGACTTTC.

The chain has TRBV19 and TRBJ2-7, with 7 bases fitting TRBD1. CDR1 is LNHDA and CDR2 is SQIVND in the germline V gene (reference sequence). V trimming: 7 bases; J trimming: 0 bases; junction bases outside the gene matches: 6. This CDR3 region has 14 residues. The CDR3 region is CASTGQVGSYEQYF. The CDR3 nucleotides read TGTGCCAGTACCGGACAGGTAGGCTCCTACGAGCAGTACTTC.

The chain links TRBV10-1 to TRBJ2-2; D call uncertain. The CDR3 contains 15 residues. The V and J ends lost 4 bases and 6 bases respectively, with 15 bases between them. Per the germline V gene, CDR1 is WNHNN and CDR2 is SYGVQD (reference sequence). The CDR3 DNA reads TGCGCCAGCAGTGTTACCACTATAGACGCCGGGGAGCTGTTTTTT. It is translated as CASSVTTIDAGELFF.

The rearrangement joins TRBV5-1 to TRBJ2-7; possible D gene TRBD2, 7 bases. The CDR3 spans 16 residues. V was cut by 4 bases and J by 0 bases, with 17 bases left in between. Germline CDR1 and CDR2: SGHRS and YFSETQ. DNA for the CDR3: TGCGCCAGCAGCCCTGGCCCAGCGGGACACTCCTACGAGCAGTACTTC. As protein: CASSPGPAGHSYEQYF.

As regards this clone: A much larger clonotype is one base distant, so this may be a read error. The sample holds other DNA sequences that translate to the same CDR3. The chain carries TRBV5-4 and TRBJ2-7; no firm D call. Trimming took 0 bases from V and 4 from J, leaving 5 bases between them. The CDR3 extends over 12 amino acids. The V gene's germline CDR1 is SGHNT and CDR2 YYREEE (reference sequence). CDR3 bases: TGTGCCAGCAGCTTGGATAGGTACGAGCAGTACTTC. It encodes CASSLDRYEQYF.

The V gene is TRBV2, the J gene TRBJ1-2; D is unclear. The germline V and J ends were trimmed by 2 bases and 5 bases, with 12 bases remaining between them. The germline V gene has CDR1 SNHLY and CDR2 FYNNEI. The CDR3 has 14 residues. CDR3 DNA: TGTGCCAGCAGTGAAAGAGGAACTGCTTATGGCTACACCTTC. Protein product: CASSERGTAYGYTF.